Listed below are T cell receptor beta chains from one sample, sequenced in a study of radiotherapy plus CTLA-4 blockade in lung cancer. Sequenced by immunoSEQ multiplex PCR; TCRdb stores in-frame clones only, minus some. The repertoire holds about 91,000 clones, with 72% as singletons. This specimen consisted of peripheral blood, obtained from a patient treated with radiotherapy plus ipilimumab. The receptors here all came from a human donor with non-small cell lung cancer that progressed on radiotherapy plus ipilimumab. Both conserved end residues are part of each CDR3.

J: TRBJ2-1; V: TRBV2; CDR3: CASSERGLNNEQFF
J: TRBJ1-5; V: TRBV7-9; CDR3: CASSQGGYQPQHF
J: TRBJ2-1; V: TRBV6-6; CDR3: CASSYMRPWGEQFF
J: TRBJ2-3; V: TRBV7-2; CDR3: CASSPIGLSTDTQYF
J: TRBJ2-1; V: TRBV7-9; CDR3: CASSLTGTGGWDEQFF
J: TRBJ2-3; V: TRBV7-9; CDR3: CASSLGGFDTQYF
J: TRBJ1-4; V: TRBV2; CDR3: CASSGTGSVDEKLFF
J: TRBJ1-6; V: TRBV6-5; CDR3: CASSYSGGDNSPLHF
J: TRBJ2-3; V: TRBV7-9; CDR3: CASSPKGITDTQYF
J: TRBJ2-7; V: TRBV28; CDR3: CASNGESSYEQYF
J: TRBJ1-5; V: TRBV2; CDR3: CASSGIGPGQPQHF
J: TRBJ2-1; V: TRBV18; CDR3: CASSPIDSYNEQFF
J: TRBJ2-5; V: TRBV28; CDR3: CASSRGQGPLGTQYF
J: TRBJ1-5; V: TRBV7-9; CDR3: CASSAEGGQPQHF
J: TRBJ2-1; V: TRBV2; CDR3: CASTGTSHSSYNEQFF
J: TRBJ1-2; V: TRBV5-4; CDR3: CASSFIGDGYGYTF
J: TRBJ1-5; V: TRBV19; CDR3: CATSGRVNQPQHF
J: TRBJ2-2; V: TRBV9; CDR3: CASSVDPAGRFRTGELFF
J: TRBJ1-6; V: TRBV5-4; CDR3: CASSSGPDSNSPLHF
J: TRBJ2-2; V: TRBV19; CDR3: CASSVSGPDTGELFF
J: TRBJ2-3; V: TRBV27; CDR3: CASSPRLDTQYF
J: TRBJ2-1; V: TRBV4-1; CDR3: CASSQTALAGGFSYNEQFF
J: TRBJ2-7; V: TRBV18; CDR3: CASSPQAGAGEQYF